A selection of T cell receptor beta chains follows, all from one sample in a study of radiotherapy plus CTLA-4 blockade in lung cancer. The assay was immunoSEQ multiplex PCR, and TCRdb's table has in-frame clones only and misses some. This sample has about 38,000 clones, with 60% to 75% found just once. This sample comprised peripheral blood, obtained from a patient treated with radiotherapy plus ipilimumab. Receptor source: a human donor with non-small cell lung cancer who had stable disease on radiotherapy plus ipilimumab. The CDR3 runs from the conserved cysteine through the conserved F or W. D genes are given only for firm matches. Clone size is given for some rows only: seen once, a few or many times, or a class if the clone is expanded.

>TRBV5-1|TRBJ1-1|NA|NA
CASVGLLNTEAFF
TGCGCCAGCGTCGGCCTCCTGAACACTGAAGCTTTCTTT
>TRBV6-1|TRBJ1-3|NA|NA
CAIAPERSGNTIYF
TGTGCCATTGCTCCCGAACGCTCCGGAAACACCATATATTTT
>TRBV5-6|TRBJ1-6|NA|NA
CASSSSYNGAFLSPLHF
TGTGCCAGCAGCTCATCCTACAATGGGGCTTTCCTATCACCCCTCCACTTT
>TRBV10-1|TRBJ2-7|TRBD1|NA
CASGGQGGNEQYF
TGCGCCAGCGGTGGACAGGGTGGCAACGAGCAGTACTTC
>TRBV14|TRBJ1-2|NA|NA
CASSQLRTVGYTF
TGTGCCAGCAGCCAACTTAGGACAGTTGGCTACACCTTC
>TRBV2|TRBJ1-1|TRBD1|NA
CARWARGKGDTEAFF
TGTGCCCGCTGGGCCAGGGGGAAAGGGGACACTGAAGCTTTCTTT
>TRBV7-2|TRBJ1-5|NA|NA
CASSLMGQPQHF
TGTGCCAGCAGCTTAATGGGTCAGCCCCAGCATTTT
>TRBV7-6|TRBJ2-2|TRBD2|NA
CASSLVAGLSTGELFF
TGTGCCAGCAGCTTAGTGGCGGGACTATCCACCGGGGAGCTGTTTTTT
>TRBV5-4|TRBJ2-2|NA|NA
CASSFSAFGELFF
TGTGCCAGCAGCTTCTCGGCCTTCGGGGAGCTGTTTTTT
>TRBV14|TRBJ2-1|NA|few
CASSQGDTYNEQFF
TGTGCCAGCAGCCAAGGGGACACGTACAATGAGCAGTTCTTC
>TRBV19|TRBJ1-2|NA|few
CASEGSGNRYGYTF
TGTGCCAGTGAGGGGTCAGGGAATCGCTATGGCTACACCTTC
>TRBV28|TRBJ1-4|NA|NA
CASSLGVATNEKLFF
TGTGCCAGCAGTTTAGGGGTGGCAACTAATGAAAAACTGTTTTTT
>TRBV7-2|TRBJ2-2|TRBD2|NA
CASSLWGGTTITGELFF
TGTGCCAGCAGCTTATGGGGGGGAACCACAATCACCGGGGAGCTGTTTTTT
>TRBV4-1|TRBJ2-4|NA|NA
CASSQDKAKNIQYF
TGCGCCAGCAGCCAAGATAAAGCCAAAAACATTCAGTACTTC
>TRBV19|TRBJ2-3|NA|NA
CASSKPGGTDTQYF
TGTGCCAGTAGTAAACCTGGGGGGACAGATACGCAGTATTTT